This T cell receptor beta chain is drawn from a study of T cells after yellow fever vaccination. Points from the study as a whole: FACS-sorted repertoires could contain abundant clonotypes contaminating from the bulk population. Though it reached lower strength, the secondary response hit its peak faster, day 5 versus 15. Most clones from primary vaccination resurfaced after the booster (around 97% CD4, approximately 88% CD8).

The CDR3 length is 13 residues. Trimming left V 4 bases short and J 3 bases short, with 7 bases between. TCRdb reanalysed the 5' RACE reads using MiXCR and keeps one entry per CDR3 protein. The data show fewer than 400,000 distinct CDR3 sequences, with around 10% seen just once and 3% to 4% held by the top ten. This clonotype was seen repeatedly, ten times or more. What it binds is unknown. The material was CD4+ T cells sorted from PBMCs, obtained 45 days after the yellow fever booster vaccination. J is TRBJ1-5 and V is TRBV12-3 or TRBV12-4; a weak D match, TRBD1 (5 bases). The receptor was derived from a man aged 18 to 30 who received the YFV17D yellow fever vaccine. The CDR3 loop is CASSSGYNQPQHF. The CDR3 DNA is TGTGCCAGCAGTTCAGGGTACAATCAGCCCCAGCATTTT.